The 27 T cell receptor beta chains given below trace back to one sample, sequenced in a study of cytomegalovirus exposure and HLA in healthy donors. A multiplex PCR was run with 60 Vbeta primers and 13 Jbeta primers. TCRdb keeps only in-frame clones here, not all; method: immunoSEQ multiplex PCR. Of 100,000 to 150,000 clones detected, less than 85% appear once; the ten largest clones hold around 4.5%. What was sequenced was PBMCs. The receptors here all came from a middle-aged woman in good health and CMV-seronegative.

CDR3 residues: CASSRATVNEKLFF. For the CDR3, the DNA is TGTGCCAGTAGTCGTGCGACAGTTAATGAAAAACTGTTTTTT. The rearrangement links TRBV19 to TRBJ1-4; D may be TRBD1 (5 bases). Germline assignment: CDR1 LNHDA and CDR2 SQIVND (reference sequence). The V end lost 5 bases, the J end lost 4 bases, and 11 bases lay between the germline ends. This CDR3 has 14 residues.

The J gene is TRBJ2-5, the V gene TRBV6-6, with 8 bases lining up with TRBD2. The CDR3 totals 14 residues. V gave up 6 bases and J gave up 5 bases; unmatched junction bases: 8. Germline assignment: CDR1 MNHNY and CDR2 SVGAGI (reference sequence). The CDR3 DNA follows: TGTGCCAGCAGCGCGGTGGCGGGAGGCGAGACCCAGTACTTC. Its translation is CASSAVAGGETQYF.

The gene calls are TRBV19 and TRBJ2-7; D is perhaps TRBD2 (6 bases). V lost 5 bases and J 4 bases, leaving 15 bases between the germline ends. The CDR3 sequence is 14 residues long. CDR1 LNHDA and CDR2 SQIVND come from the germline V gene (reference sequence). CDR3 residues: CASSVRELAYEQYF. CDR3 DNA sequence: TGTGCCAGTAGTGTACGGGAGTTGGCTTACGAGCAGTACTTC.

The chain couples TRBV7-2 to TRBJ2-3; 10 nucleotides agree with TRBD2. Germline CDR1 reads SGHTA; CDR2 reads FQGNSA. There are 16 residues in the CDR3. Trimming took 0 bases from V and 4 from J; bases not matched to a gene: 4. The chain's CDR3 is CASSLALAGASDTQYF. CDR3 coding DNA: TGTGCCAGCAGCTTAGCGCTAGCGGGAGCTTCAGATACGCAGTATTTT.

This clone was counted between two and nine times. The CDR3 DNA is TGTGCCAGCAGTGAAGTTTACGGGGGGACAGATACGCAGTATTTT. It yields the protein CASSEVYGGTDTQYF. This chain links TRBV6-1 with TRBJ2-3; 7 bases fit TRBD2. Germline V CDR1 and CDR2: MNHNS, SASEGT. The CDR3 covers 15 residues. Trimming took 1 base from V and 3 from J; bases not matched to a gene: 4.

The V call is TRBV7-2, the J call TRBJ1-1, with D perhaps TRBD1 (5 bases). Trimming took off 6 bases at V and 8 bases at J, with 19 bases between the two ends. Germline V CDR1 and CDR2: SGHTA, FQGNSA. This CDR3 spans 14 amino acids. CDR3 sequence reads: CASSRTRGSREAFF. CDR3 nucleotides: TGTGCCAGCAGTCGAACACGGGGGAGCAGGGAAGCTTTCTTT.

This chain uses TRBV7-7 with TRBJ2-3; TRBD2 matches at 12 bases. CDR1 and CDR2 from the germline V gene are SSHAT and FNYEAQ (reference sequence). The junction had 3 bases not matched to a gene; V was cut back by 5 bases and J by 3 bases. CDR3 length equals 15 residues. CDR3 in amino acids: CASSKTSGGTDTQYF. CDR3 DNA sequence: TGTGCCAGCAGCAAAACTAGCGGGGGGACAGATACGCAGTATTTT.

This rearrangement joins TRBV27 to TRBJ1-6, with D hard to call. The CDR3 runs to 14 residues. The V end was cut by 3 bases, the J end by 7 bases, with 10 bases between. CDR1 MNHEY and CDR2 SMNVEV come from the germline V gene (reference sequence). The CDR3 region has the DNA TGTGCCAGCAGTTTTCGCGCCGAGAATTCACCCCTCCACTTT. It encodes CASSFRAENSPLHF.

V and J are TRBV5-4 and TRBJ2-7; possible D gene TRBD1, 5 bases. The CDR3 is 15 amino acids. CDR1 SGHNT and CDR2 YYREEE come from the germline V gene (reference sequence). V dropped 3 bases and J dropped 6 bases, with 19 bases sitting between them. The CDR3 DNA reads as TGTGCCAGCAGCTCCATTCCGGCCGGACAATTCGAGCAGTACTTC. Its translation: CASSSIPAGQFEQYF.

The V and J genes are TRBV6-6 and TRBJ2-7; 13 bases align to TRBD2. This CDR3 is 15 amino acids long. With V trimmed by 5 bases and J by 2 bases, 3 bases remained unmatched. Looked up from germline, CDR1 is MNHNY and CDR2 is SVGAGI (reference sequence). The CDR3 DNA sequence: TGTGCCAGCAGTATGGGGACTAGCGGGACCTACGAGCAGTACTTC. Translated: CASSMGTSGTYEQYF.

V and J are TRBV7-2 and TRBJ1-2; TRBD1 agrees at 12 bases. V was pared by 0 bases and J by 7 bases, with 6 bases of the junction left unmatched. Germline assignment: CDR1 SGHTA and CDR2 FQGNSA. This CDR3 is 16 amino acids long. As DNA, the CDR3 is TGTGCCAGCAGCTTAGCGGGGACAGGGGGCAGAGGTGGCTACACCTTC. Translating gives CASSLAGTGGRGGYTF. Full variable domain (outside the CDR3, taken from reference TRBV7-2 and TRBJ1-2): GAGVSQSPSNKVTEKGKDVELRCDPISGHTALYWYRQSLGQGLEFLIYFQGNSAPDKSGLPSDRFSAERTGGSVSTLTIQRTQQEDSAVYLCASSLAGTGGRGGYTFGSGTRLTVV.

The chain is built from TRBV7-6 and TRBJ2-2; 13 nucleotides line up with TRBD2. CDR1 is SGHVS and CDR2 is FNYEAQ in the germline V gene. V trimming: 0 bases; J trimming: 0 bases; junction bases outside the gene matches: 7. The CDR3 consists of 20 residues. CDR3 sequence reads: CASSLAGGLAGDSNTGELFF. CDR3 nucleotides: TGTGCCAGCAGCTTAGCGGGTGGACTAGCGGGGGACTCGAACACCGGGGAGCTGTTTTTT. Combining the CDR3 with reference TRBV7-6 and TRBJ2-2 gives the whole variable domain GAGVSQSPRYKVTKRGQDVALRCDPISGHVSLYWYRQALGQGPEFLTYFNYEAQQDKSGLPNDRFSAERPEGSISTLTIQRTEQRDSAMYRCASSLAGGLAGDSNTGELFFGEGSRLTVL.

The V gene is TRBV9, the J gene TRBJ1-1; no firm D call. The V end was cut by 4 bases, the J end by 0 bases, with 13 bases between. CDR3 length: 15 residues. Germline assignment: CDR1 SGDLS and CDR2 YYNGEE. The CDR3 sequence: CASSYLSAMNTEAFF. In nucleotides, the CDR3 is TGTGCCAGCAGCTACCTGAGCGCTATGAACACTGAAGCTTTCTTT.

V gene TRBV4-2 combines with J gene TRBJ2-5; 13 positions agree with TRBD2. In germline, CDR1 is LGHNA, CDR2 YNFKEQ. The CDR3 totals 16 residues. Trimming took 0 bases from V and 4 from J; bases not matched to a gene: 2. The CDR3 loop reads CASSQDGTSGVETQYF. DNA of the CDR3: TGTGCCAGCAGCCAAGACGGGACTAGCGGGGTAGAGACCCAGTACTTC.

The chain couples TRBV19 to TRBJ1-2, with D hard to call. The germline V and J ends were trimmed by 7 bases and 4 bases, with 13 bases remaining between them. The CDR3 sequence is 13 residues long. Germline assignment: CDR1 LNHDA and CDR2 SQIVND (reference sequence). CDR3 loop: CASIKEGSYGYTF. The CDR3 DNA follows: TGTGCCAGTATCAAAGAGGGAAGCTATGGCTACACCTTC.

The chain joins TRBV4-2 to TRBJ2-7; 8 positions agree with TRBD1. The CDR3 runs to 16 residues. Trimming removed 0 bases from V and 1 base from J; junction bases left unmatched: 5. CDR1 and CDR2 from the germline V gene are LGHNA and YNFKEQ. CDR3 sequence (DNA): TGTGCCAGCAGCCAAGAGCTCGGGACAGGTTCCTACGAGCAGTACTTC. It translates to CASSQELGTGSYEQYF.

The chain recombines TRBV9 with TRBJ1-1, with D hard to call. With 4 bases removed from V and 0 bases from J, the gap between germline ends came to 10 bases. This CDR3 contains 14 residues. Germline CDR1 reads SGDLS; CDR2 reads YYNGEE. In nucleotides, the CDR3 is TGTGCCAGCAGCTACTCCCACCTGAACACTGAAGCTTTCTTT. It codes for CASSYSHLNTEAFF.

Comment on this clone: An end of the junction does not agree with germline; a read error may underlie this. The rearrangement joins TRBV28 to TRBJ2-7; D gene unclear. The V gene's germline CDR1 is MDHEN and CDR2 SYDVKM. This CDR3 comprises 17 residues. For the CDR3, the DNA is TGTGCCAGCAGATTATCAGCGATAAGAACGAAGACCTACGAGCAGTACTTC. It specifies CASRLSAIRTKTYEQYF.

The rearrangement links TRBV27 to TRBJ2-7, with D unclear. V was cut by 3 bases and J by 4 bases, with 19 bases left in between. In germline, CDR1 is MNHEY, CDR2 SMNVEV (reference sequence). CDR3 length: 16 residues. The CDR3: CASSFSIGRLQYEQYF. Here the CDR3 DNA reads TGTGCCAGCAGTTTTTCAATAGGCAGGCTCCAGTACGAGCAGTACTTC.

This chain connects TRBV7-9 to TRBJ1-6, with no clear D. The CDR3 is 12 residues long. From germline, CDR1 is SEHNR and CDR2 FQNEAQ (reference sequence). Trimming shortened V by 5 bases and J by 7 bases, and 6 bases separated the two germline ends. The CDR3 is CASSLSNSPLHF. DNA of the CDR3: TGTGCCAGCAGCCTTTCGAATTCACCCCTCCACTTT.

The chain links TRBV2 to TRBJ1-2, with unresolved D. The V end lost 6 bases, the J end lost 0 bases, and 8 bases lay between the germline ends. The V gene's germline CDR1 is SNHLY and CDR2 FYNNEI. This CDR3 spans 13 amino acids. DNA for the CDR3: TGTGCCAGCAGGGGGAGCTCTAACTATGGCTACACCTTC. Its protein is CASRGSSNYGYTF.

The CDR3 loop reads CASSSTGEGNQPQHF. The CDR3 coding sequence is TGTGCCAGCAGCTCCACAGGGGAAGGCAATCAGCCCCAGCATTTT. The V call is TRBV7-2, the J call TRBJ1-5, with 7 bases identical to TRBD1. The CDR3 length is 15 residues. Germline V gene lookup returns CDR1 SGHTA and CDR2 FQGNSA. The V gene end was trimmed by 4 bases and the J gene end by 2 bases; junction bases not matched to a gene: 5. Complete variable domain (other parts from reference TRBV7-2 and TRBJ1-5): GAGVSQSPSNKVTEKGKDVELRCDPISGHTALYWYRQSLGQGLEFLIYFQGNSAPDKSGLPSDRFSAERTGGSVSTLTIQRTQQEDSAVYLCASSSTGEGNQPQHFGDGTRLSIL.

In its sample, this clone was seen a few times. One junction end disagrees with the germline gene, perhaps due to a read error. The chain combines TRBV18 with TRBJ1-6, with a weak D call TRBD1 (6 bases). The CDR3 is 15 residues long. Germline-derived CDR1 and CDR2 are KGHSH and LQKENI. CDR3 coding DNA: TGTGCCAGCTCAGGGGGCGACTCCAATAATTCACCCCTCCACTTT. Translation gives CASSGGDSNNSPLHF.

The gene calls are TRBV5-1 and TRBJ2-5; TRBD2 matches at 11 bases. The junction had 10 bases not matched to a gene; V was cut back by 4 bases and J by 5 bases. The CDR3 is made up of 16 amino acids. The germline V gene encodes CDR1 SGHRS and CDR2 YFSETQ. The CDR3 protein is CASSPTALAGVETQYF. CDR3 DNA: TGCGCCAGCAGCCCCACAGCACTAGCGGGAGTGGAGACCCAGTACTTC.

This clone was counted a single time. This rearrangement joins TRBV21-1 to TRBJ2-7; whether TRBD1, the table's D call, matches the DNA was not checked. TRBV21-1 is marked as a pseudogene. The CDR3 is 15 amino acids. CDR3 sequence: CASSGSGTGTYEQYF. In DNA form, the CDR3 reads TGTGCCAGCAGCGGATCCGGGACAGGGACGTACGAGCAGTACTTC.

The rearrangement links TRBV6-4 to TRBJ2-1, with TRBD2 identical over 13 bases. Germline CDR1 MRHNA, CDR2 SNTAGT. Unmatched junction bases numbered 5, after V lost 2 bases and J lost 4 bases. CDR3 length: 17 residues. The CDR3 region is CASSDTRLAGGYNEQFF. DNA of the CDR3: TGTGCCAGCAGTGACACACGACTAGCGGGAGGTTACAATGAGCAGTTCTTC.

The chain employs TRBV19 and TRBJ2-7; 8 positions agree with TRBD1. V gave up 6 bases and J gave up 6 bases; unmatched junction bases: 10. Looked up from germline, CDR1 is LNHDA and CDR2 is SQIVND (reference sequence). The CDR3 loop spans 14 amino acids. The CDR3 loop reads CASRVDRVATEQYF. The CDR3 bases are TGTGCCAGTAGAGTGGACAGGGTAGCCACCGAGCAGTACTTC. Drawing the rest from reference TRBV19 and TRBJ2-7, the complete variable domain is DGGITQSPKYLFRKEGQNVTLSCEQNLNHDAMYWYRQDPGQGLRLIYYSQIVNDFQKGDIAEGYSVSREKKESFPLTVTSAQKNPTAFYLCASRVDRVATEQYFGPGTRLTVT.